This T cell receptor beta chain came from a study of Graves' ophthalmopathy and Graves' hyperthyroidism. This clonotype was detected many times. Per the germline V gene, CDR1 is LNHNV and CDR2 is YYDKDF (reference sequence). V was clipped by 2 bases and J by 3 bases; unmatched bases: 9. The CDR3 length is 17 residues. Amplifying from RNA transcripts, the study obtained TCR beta CDR3 regions. Scientists carried out first-round RT-PCR using HTBI primers and then a second-round multiplex PCR. Using its own MiXCR run on the multiplex PCR reads, TCRdb lists one record per CDR3 protein. The sample records some 360,000 distinct CDR3 sequences, about a sixth being singletons.

This TCR derives from an adult woman with stable Graves' hyperthyroidism. The sequencing input was peripheral blood. This chain uses TRBV15 with TRBJ2-2, with 7 bases identical to TRBD1. For the CDR3, the DNA is TGTGCCACCAGCAGAAAAATACAGGGGACCGACACCGGGGAGCTGTTTTTT. It specifies CATSRKIQGTDTGELFF.